These 32 T cell receptor beta chains originate from one sample sequenced in a study of CD8 T cells in Susac syndrome. Reverse transcription of about 0.5 to 1 ug RNA used random hexamers. TCRdb re-called the immunoSEQ multiplex PCR reads with MiXCR, one entry per CDR3 protein. The top ten hold just under 0.2% of the sample, which has 50,000 to 65,000 distinct CDR3 sequences, around nine tenths seen once. The specimen sequenced was CD8+ T cells from PBMCs. The receptors originated from a human donor in good health.

The chain employs TRBV11-2 and TRBJ2-1, with D unclear. There are 15 residues in the CDR3. V was pared by 5 bases and J by 2 bases, with 13 bases between. Per the germline V gene, CDR1 is SGHAT and CDR2 is FQNNGV. The CDR3 bases are TGTGCCAGCAGCATTTCCCCCGAGCCCTACAATGAGCAGTTCTTC. Protein sequence: CASSISPEPYNEQFF.

The chain uses TRBV29-1 and TRBJ2-3, with 11 bases matching TRBD1. The CDR3 runs 13 residues. J lost 4 bases, V lost 6 bases, and 3 bases had no gene match. Germline V lookup: CDR1 SQVTM, CDR2 ANQGSEA. The CDR3: CSVGQGVADTQYF. CDR3 coding DNA: TGCAGCGTGGGACAGGGGGTGGCAGATACGCAGTATTTT.

The chain is built from TRBV20-1 and TRBJ1-2, with unresolved D. The V and J ends lost 0 bases and 7 bases respectively, with 15 bases between them. Germline CDR1 DFQATT, CDR2 SNEGSKA (reference sequence). CDR3 length: 14 amino acids. CDR3 sequence (DNA): TGCAGTGCTAGAGAAAACGCCCCCGGAGGTGGCTACACCTTC. Translating gives CSARENAPGGGYTF.

The chain couples TRBV30 to TRBJ2-5; D call uncertain. The V gene lost 4 bases and the J gene lost 1 base, with 7 bases spanning the gap. The CDR3 spans 12 residues. Germline V gene data show CDR1 as GTSNPN and CDR2 as SVGIG (reference sequence). Written as DNA, the CDR3 is TGTGCCTGGACCGGTACCCAAGAGACCCAGTACTTC. Translation: CAWTGTQETQYF.

V is TRBV2 and J is TRBJ2-7; weak D call: TRBD1 (6 bases). The V end lost 2 bases, the J end lost 4 bases, and 18 bases lay between the germline ends. In germline, CDR1 is SNHLY, CDR2 FYNNEI. The CDR3 sequence is 16 residues long. The DNA for the CDR3 is TGTGCCAGCAGTGAATTTCGACAGGAAAAGGGGTACGAGCAGTACTTC. Amino acid sequence: CASSEFRQEKGYEQYF.

This rearrangement joins TRBV7-9 to TRBJ2-7; possibly TRBD1 for D (6 bases). V lost 5 bases to trimming and J lost 2 bases, with 10 bases between them. This CDR3 has 13 amino acids. In germline, CDR1 is SEHNR, CDR2 FQNEAQ (reference sequence). The CDR3 loop is CASSGWDTYEQYF. In nucleotides, the CDR3 is TGTGCCAGCAGCGGGTGGGACACCTACGAGCAGTACTTC. The full variable domain, rest sourced from reference TRBV7-9 and TRBJ2-7, is DTGVSQNPRHKITKRGQNVTFRCDPISEHNRLYWYRQTLGQGPEFLTYFQNEAQLEKSRLLSDRFSAERPKGSFSTLEIQRTEQGDSAMYLCASSGWDTYEQYFGPGTRLTVT.

The chain couples TRBV7-2 to TRBJ2-7; TRBD1 is a possible D gene (6 bases). Germline CDR1 SGHTA, CDR2 FQGNSA. The CDR3 spans 15 residues. Trimming stripped 5 bases from V and 7 bases from J, with 21 bases between. The CDR3 protein is CASSQEPVRGEEQYF. The CDR3 nucleotides are TGTGCCAGCAGCCAAGAACCCGTCAGGGGAGAAGAGCAGTACTTC. The variable domain in full, completed from reference TRBV7-2 and TRBJ2-7, reads GAGVSQSPSNKVTEKGKDVELRCDPISGHTALYWYRQSLGQGLEFLIYFQGNSAPDKSGLPSDRFSAERTGGSVSTLTIQRTQQEDSAVYLCASSQEPVRGEEQYFGPGTRLTVT.

The V call is TRBV27, the J call TRBJ1-2; D is possibly TRBD1 (5 bases). CDR3 length: 15 residues. Germline assignment: CDR1 MNHEY and CDR2 SMNVEV (reference sequence). Trimming cost V 0 bases and J 3 bases, with 11 bases left between them. This CDR3 is CASSLSSGRDYGYTF. The CDR3 DNA sequence: TGTGCCAGCAGTTTATCGTCGGGGCGAGACTATGGCTACACCTTC.

The chain combines TRBV2 with TRBJ1-3; D gene ambiguous. This CDR3 has 16 residues. V shed 5 bases and J shed 0 bases, with 14 bases lying between them. Germline CDR1 and CDR2: SNHLY and FYNNEI. Here the CDR3 DNA reads TGTGCCAGCAGTACCGGACGTACGGACTCTGGAAACACCATATATTTT. It encodes CASSTGRTDSGNTIYF.

This chain joins TRBV12-3 or TRBV12-4 and TRBJ2-3; a possible D gene is TRBD1 (8 bases). CDR3 length: 15 residues. V lost 5 bases and J 4 bases, leaving 16 bases between the germline ends. The CDR3 DNA reads TGTGCCAGCAGTCTCGGGAGGACAGGGTCAGATACGCAGTATTTT. Amino acid sequence: CASSLGRTGSDTQYF.

The chain has TRBV7-2 and TRBJ1-5, with 11 bases fitting TRBD1. The CDR3 extends over 17 amino acids. Germline V gene lookup returns CDR1 SGHTA and CDR2 FQGNSA. J gave up 4 bases and V 5 bases, and 10 bases lay outside the gene matches. The CDR3 is CASSPRTGGLTNQPQHF. The CDR3 coding sequence is TGTGCCAGCAGCCCTAGGACAGGGGGCCTAACGAATCAGCCCCAGCATTTT. Looking up the rest from reference TRBV7-2 and TRBJ1-5 gives the full variable domain: GAGVSQSPSNKVTEKGKDVELRCDPISGHTALYWYRQSLGQGLEFLIYFQGNSAPDKSGLPSDRFSAERTGGSVSTLTIQRTQQEDSAVYLCASSPRTGGLTNQPQHFGDGTRLSIL.

The chain combines TRBV12-3 or TRBV12-4 with TRBJ2-7; D gene ambiguous. The length of the CDR3 is 14 residues. Trimming pared 2 bases from V and 3 bases from J, leaving 11 bases between. CDR3 region: CASSLSAGIYEQYF. The DNA for the CDR3 is TGTGCCAGCAGTTTATCGGCAGGAATCTACGAGCAGTACTTC.

The chain has TRBV6-1 and TRBJ2-7; no clear D. Deletions cut 1 base from V and 0 bases from J, with 7 bases between. Germline CDR1 and CDR2: MNHNS and SASEGT. This CDR3 has 14 amino acids. In nucleotides, the CDR3 is TGTGCCAGCAGTGAAGTCCTGGGCTCCTACGAGCAGTACTTC. This gives the protein CASSEVLGSYEQYF.

This clonotype has a handful of counts. CDR3 sequence reads: CATLYDEQFF. CDR3 coding DNA: TGCGCCACCCTTTATGATGAGCAGTTCTTC. The chain recombines TRBV10-2 with TRBJ2-1; D ambiguous. V was trimmed by 10 bases and J by 8 bases, leaving 9 bases between them. This CDR3 spans 10 amino acids. Looked up from germline, CDR1 is WSHSY and CDR2 is SAAADI.

J is TRBJ1-1 and V is TRBV15; D not resolved. Deletions cut 4 bases from V and 3 bases from J, with 9 bases between. The germline gives CDR1 LNHNV, CDR2 YYDKDF (reference sequence). CDR3 length equals 13 residues. CDR3 region: CATSIRTHTEAFF. Here the CDR3 DNA reads TGTGCCACCAGCATCCGCACCCACACTGAAGCTTTCTTT. Supplemented by reference TRBV15 and TRBJ1-1, the full variable domain reads DAMVIQNPRYQVTQFGKPVTLSCSQTLNHNVMYWYQQKSSQAPKLLFHYYDKDFNNEADTPDNFQSRRPNTSFCFLDIRSPGLGDTAMYLCATSIRTHTEAFFGQGTRLTVV.

V usage is TRBV29-1 and J usage is TRBJ2-1; D is tentatively TRBD1 or TRBD2 (5 bases each). V gave up 6 bases and J gave up 0 bases, with 15 bases separating them. The CDR3 has 15 amino acids. Germline CDR1 SQVTM, CDR2 ANQGSEA. CDR3 bases: TGCAGCGTCACCGGGGCGGTGGGCTCCTACAATGAGCAGTTCTTC. This encodes CSVTGAVGSYNEQFF.

The table lists this clonotype with a few counts. The chain recombines TRBV4-3 with TRBJ1-1; D ambiguous. V lost 1 base and J 2 bases, leaving 5 bases between the germline ends. This CDR3 spans 13 amino acids. Looked up from germline, CDR1 is LGHNA and CDR2 is YSLEER. CDR3 amino acids: CASSQAGNTEAFF. The CDR3 nucleotides read TGCGCCAGCAGCCAAGCTGGTAACACTGAAGCTTTCTTT.

This chain uses TRBV12-5 with TRBJ2-1; D is perhaps TRBD2 (5 bases). Looked up from germline, CDR1 is LGHNT and CDR2 is FRNRAP. This CDR3 region has 13 residues. The V end lost 9 bases, the J end lost 8 bases, and 17 bases lay between the germline ends. The CDR3 nucleotides read TGTGCTAGCAACCGTAAAACGGGGTATGAGCAGTTCTTC. Encoded protein: CASNRKTGYEQFF.

The chain employs TRBV11-2 and TRBJ1-1, with D uncertain. Germline CDR1 SGHAT, CDR2 FQNNGV. The V and J ends lost 1 base and 1 base respectively, with 10 bases between them. The CDR3 runs to 15 residues. This CDR3 is CASSLGPGRNTEAFF. In DNA, the CDR3 is TGTGCCAGCAGCTTAGGTCCGGGGAGGAACACTGAAGCTTTCTTT.

The chain uses TRBV6-5 and TRBJ2-1; D gene ambiguous. The CDR3 sequence is 15 residues long. V lost 2 bases to trimming and J lost 5 bases, with 13 bases between them. Per the germline V gene, CDR1 is MNHEY and CDR2 is SVGAGI. In DNA, the CDR3 is TGTGCCAGCAGTTACGTGGCAGAAGGTAACAATGAGCAGTTCTTC. It encodes CASSYVAEGNNEQFF.

A single count supports this clonotype. The chain uses TRBV4-3 and TRBJ2-7, with 9 bases that match TRBD2. The CDR3 has 17 residues. Germline CDR1 LGHNA, CDR2 YSLEER. The ends lost 0 bases at V and 3 bases at J; junction bases unmatched: 9. The CDR3 DNA is TGCGCCAGCAGCCAAGATCTCCCAGCGGGGGGCCTCTACGAGCAGTACTTC. It encodes CASSQDLPAGGLYEQYF.

The chain carries TRBV12-3 or TRBV12-4 and TRBJ1-1; D uncertain. V was cut by 0 bases and J by 3 bases, with 11 bases left in between. CDR3 length: 15 amino acids. The CDR3 nucleotides read TGTGCCAGCAGTTTAGCGGCAGAAGGAGACACTGAAGCTTTCTTT. Translation: CASSLAAEGDTEAFF.

This chain links TRBV25-1 with TRBJ1-1; tentative D call: TRBD1 (5 bases). Germline V lookup: CDR1 MGHDK, CDR2 SYGVNS. The CDR3 extends over 14 amino acids. The V end was cut by 6 bases, the J end by 3 bases, with 14 bases between. CDR3 DNA: TGTGCCAGCAGCGGCGCCGGGACGGACACTGAAGCTTTCTTT. It translates to CASSGAGTDTEAFF.

This chain joins TRBV6-2 or TRBV6-3 and TRBJ2-5; weak D call: TRBD1 (6 bases). The length of the CDR3 is 14 residues. Germline V gene data show CDR1 as MNHEY and CDR2 as SVGEGT. The V end was cut by 5 bases, the J end by 5 bases, with 15 bases between. CDR3 nucleotide sequence: TGTGCCAGCAGTAACCACAGGGTCGGGGAGACCCAGTACTTC. Translation: CASSNHRVGETQYF.

The V and J genes are TRBV20-1 and TRBJ2-3; D perhaps matches TRBD2 (6 bases). Trimming stripped 0 bases from V and 2 bases from J, with 18 bases between. This CDR3 spans 17 amino acids. CDR1 and CDR2 from the germline V gene are DFQATT and SNEGSKA (reference sequence). CDR3 sequence (DNA): TGCAGTGCTAGAGAGGGAGGTGGCGGGGTGATCACAGATACGCAGTATTTT. It translates to CSAREGGGGVITDTQYF.

CDR3 nucleotides: TGTGCCAGCAGTTTAACAGGGAGCTACGAGCAGTACTTC. Amino acid sequence: CASSLTGSYEQYF. J is TRBJ2-7 and V is TRBV28, with D maybe TRBD1 (6 bases). Germline lookup yields CDR1 MDHEN and CDR2 SYDVKM. Trimming stripped 2 bases from V and 3 bases from J, with 8 bases between. The CDR3 runs to 13 residues. Supplemented by reference TRBV28 and TRBJ2-7, the full variable domain reads DVKVTQSSRYLVKRTGEKVFLECVQDMDHENMFWYRQDPGLGLRLIYFSYDVKMKEKGDIPEGYSVSREKKERFSLILESASTNQTSMYLCASSLTGSYEQYFGPGTRLTVT.

The chain carries TRBV5-1 and TRBJ2-1; no firm D call. Germline V lookup: CDR1 SGHRS, CDR2 YFSETQ. This CDR3 region has 13 residues. The V gene lost 3 bases and the J gene lost 6 bases, with 10 bases spanning the gap. The DNA for the CDR3 is TGCGCCAGCAGCTCCGGACCCTCCAATGAGCAGTTCTTC. Translating it yields CASSSGPSNEQFF.

The gene calls are TRBV20-1 and TRBJ2-7; 9 bases align to TRBD1. The CDR3 loop spans 14 amino acids. Germline V gene lookup returns CDR1 DFQATT and CDR2 SNEGSKA (reference sequence). V gave up 3 bases and J gave up 0 bases; unmatched junction bases: 3. CDR3 bases: TGCAGTGCTAGGGACAGGGGCAGCTCCTACGAGCAGTACTTC. Amino acid sequence: CSARDRGSSYEQYF.

In DNA, the CDR3 is TGTGCCAGCAGCCTGGCTCCCACTAGCGGGGGGCCCCCCGAGGGGACCCAGTACTTC. As protein: CASSLAPTSGGPPEGTQYF. The gene calls are TRBV7-6 and TRBJ2-5, with TRBD2 identical over 12 bases. Germline loops: CDR1 SGHVS, CDR2 FNYEAQ. This CDR3 has 19 amino acids. Trimming cost V 5 bases and J 7 bases; bases outside gene matches: 20.

This chain connects TRBV11-2 to TRBJ1-3; unclear D gene. V was clipped by 2 bases and J by 2 bases, with 4 bases between them. Germline assignment: CDR1 SGHAT and CDR2 FQNNGV. CDR3 length equals 13 residues. CDR3 in DNA: TGTGCCAGCAGCTTATCGGCTGGAAACACCATATATTTT. Its protein is CASSLSAGNTIYF. Full variable domain (rest looked up from reference TRBV11-2 and TRBJ1-3): EAGVAQSPRYKIIEKRQSVAFWCNPISGHATLYWYQQILGQGPKLLIQFQNNGVVDDSQLPKDRFSAERLKGVDSTLKIQPAKLEDSAVYLCASSLSAGNTIYFGEGSWLTVV.

V usage is TRBV19 and J usage is TRBJ2-7; D assignment may be TRBD1 or TRBD2 (5 bases each). Per germline, CDR1 LNHDA and CDR2 SQIVND (reference sequence). This CDR3 comprises 16 residues. The V and J ends lost 4 bases and 0 bases respectively, with 16 bases between them. The CDR3 DNA is TGTGCCAGTAGTACAGGGACGCCCCTCGCCTCCTACGAGCAGTACTTC. This encodes CASSTGTPLASYEQYF.

The chain recombines TRBV24-1 with TRBJ2-3, with TRBD2 matching over 10 bases. The CDR3 consists of 17 residues. In germline, CDR1 is KGHDR, CDR2 SFDVKD. The junction had 9 bases not matched to a gene; V was cut back by 4 bases and J by 3 bases. CDR3 coding DNA: TGTGCCACCAGTGACTACACCCCGGGACTAGCGACAGATACGCAGTATTTT. Translation gives CATSDYTPGLATDTQYF.